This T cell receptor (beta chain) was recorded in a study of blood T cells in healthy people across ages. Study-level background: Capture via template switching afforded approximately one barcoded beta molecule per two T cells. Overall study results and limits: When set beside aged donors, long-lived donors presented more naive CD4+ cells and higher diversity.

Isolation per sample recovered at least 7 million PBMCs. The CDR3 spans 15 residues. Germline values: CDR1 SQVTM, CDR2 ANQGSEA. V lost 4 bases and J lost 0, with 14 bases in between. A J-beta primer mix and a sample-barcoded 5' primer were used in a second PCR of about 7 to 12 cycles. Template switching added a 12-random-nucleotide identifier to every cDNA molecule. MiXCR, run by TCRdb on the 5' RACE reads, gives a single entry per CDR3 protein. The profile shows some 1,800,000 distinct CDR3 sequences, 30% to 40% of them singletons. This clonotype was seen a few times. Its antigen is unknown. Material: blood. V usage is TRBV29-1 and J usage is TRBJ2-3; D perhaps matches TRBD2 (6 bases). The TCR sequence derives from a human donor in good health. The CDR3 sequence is CSVAGTVHSTDTQYF. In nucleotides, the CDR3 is TGCAGCGTTGCTGGGACTGTCCATAGCACAGATACGCAGTATTTT.